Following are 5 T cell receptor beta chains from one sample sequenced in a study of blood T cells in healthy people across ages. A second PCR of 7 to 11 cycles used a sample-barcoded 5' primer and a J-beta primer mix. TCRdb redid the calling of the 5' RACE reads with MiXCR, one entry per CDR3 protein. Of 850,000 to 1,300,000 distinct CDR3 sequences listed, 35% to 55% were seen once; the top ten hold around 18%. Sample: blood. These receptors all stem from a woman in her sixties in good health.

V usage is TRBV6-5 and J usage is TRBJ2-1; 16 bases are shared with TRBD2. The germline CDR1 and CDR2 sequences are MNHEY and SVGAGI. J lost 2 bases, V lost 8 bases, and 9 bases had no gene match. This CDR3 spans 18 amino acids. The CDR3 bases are TGTGCCAGCGGCGAGGGACTAGCGGGAGGGGGAGCCTACAATGAGCAGTTCTTC. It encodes CASGEGLAGGGAYNEQFF.

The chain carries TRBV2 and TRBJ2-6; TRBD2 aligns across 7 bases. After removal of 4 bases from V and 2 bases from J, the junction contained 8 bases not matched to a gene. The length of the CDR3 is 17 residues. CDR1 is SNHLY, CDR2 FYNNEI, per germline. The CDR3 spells CASSGMGGLPGANVLTF. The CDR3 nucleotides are TGTGCCAGCAGTGGCATGGGAGGGTTACCTGGGGCCAACGTCCTGACTTTC.

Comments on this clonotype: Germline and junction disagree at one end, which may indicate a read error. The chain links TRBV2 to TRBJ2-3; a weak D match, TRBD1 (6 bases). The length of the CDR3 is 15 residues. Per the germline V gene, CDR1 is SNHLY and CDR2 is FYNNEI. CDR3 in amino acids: CASSVQGTGTDAQYF. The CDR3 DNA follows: TGTGCCAGCAGCGTACAGGGCACGGGCACAGATGCGCAGTATTTT.

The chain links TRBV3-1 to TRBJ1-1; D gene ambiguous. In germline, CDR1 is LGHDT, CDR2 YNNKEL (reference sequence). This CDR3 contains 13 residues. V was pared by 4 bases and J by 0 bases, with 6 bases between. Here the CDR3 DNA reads TGTGCCAGCAGCCTTCACTTGAACACTGAAGCTTTCTTT. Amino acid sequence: CASSLHLNTEAFF.

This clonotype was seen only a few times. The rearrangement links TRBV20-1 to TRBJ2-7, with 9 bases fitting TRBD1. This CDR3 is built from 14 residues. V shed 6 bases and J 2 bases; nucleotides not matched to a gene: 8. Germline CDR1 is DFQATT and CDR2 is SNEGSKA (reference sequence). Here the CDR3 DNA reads TGCAGTGCAGAGGGGACAGGGAGGCCCTACGAGCAGTACTTC. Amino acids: CSAEGTGRPYEQYF.